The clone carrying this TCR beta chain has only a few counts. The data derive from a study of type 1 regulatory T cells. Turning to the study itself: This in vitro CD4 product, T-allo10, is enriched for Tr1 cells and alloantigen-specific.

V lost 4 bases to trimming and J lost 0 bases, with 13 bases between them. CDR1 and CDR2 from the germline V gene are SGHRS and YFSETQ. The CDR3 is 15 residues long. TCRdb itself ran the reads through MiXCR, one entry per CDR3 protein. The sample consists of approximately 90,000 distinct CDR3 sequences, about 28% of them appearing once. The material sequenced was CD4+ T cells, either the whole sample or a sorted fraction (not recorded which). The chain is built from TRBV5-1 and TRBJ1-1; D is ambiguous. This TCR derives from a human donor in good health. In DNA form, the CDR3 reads TGCGCCAGCAGCATGTCGGGATCCATGAACACTGAAGCTTTCTTT. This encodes CASSMSGSMNTEAFF.